These 14 T cell receptor beta chains share one sample of origin, sequenced in a study of CD8 T cells in Susac syndrome. An amount of RNA that ranged from about 0.45 to 1 ug was reverse transcribed with random hexamers. TCRdb fed the immunoSEQ multiplex PCR reads into MiXCR, producing one record per CDR3 protein. The sample has roughly 400,000 distinct CDR3 sequences; 85% are singletons. Sequenced input: CD8+ T cells from PBMCs. The receptors here all came from a human donor with multiple sclerosis.

This chain links TRBV5-1 with TRBJ2-7, with 11 bases aligning to TRBD1. The trim removed 4 bases at V and 5 bases at J, leaving 8 bases unmatched. The CDR3 runs to 15 residues. CDR1 is SGHRS, CDR2 YFSETQ, per germline. The CDR3 bases are TGCGCCAGCAGCCCGCCGGGACAGGGGGACCACGAGCAGTACTTC. The encoded protein is CASSPPGQGDHEQYF.

V is TRBV27 and J is TRBJ2-3; D unclear. The ends were cut back, 2 bases at V and 0 bases at J, with 3 bases in the middle. Germline lookup yields CDR1 MNHEY and CDR2 SMNVEV (reference sequence). The CDR3 covers 13 residues. The CDR3 loop reads CASSLISTDTQYF. DNA of the CDR3: TGTGCCAGCAGTTTAATTAGCACAGATACGCAGTATTTT.

The chain recombines TRBV6-5 with TRBJ1-2; unclear D gene. This CDR3 spans 15 amino acids. V lost 0 bases to trimming and J lost 1 base, with 9 bases between them. Germline-derived CDR1 and CDR2 are MNHEY and SVGAGI. The chain's CDR3 is CASSYSDRNNYGYTF. CDR3 bases: TGTGCCAGCAGTTACTCGGATAGAAATAACTATGGCTACACCTTC.

V usage is TRBV7-2 and J usage is TRBJ2-1; D may match TRBD1 or TRBD2 (5 bases each). The CDR3 covers 16 residues. Trimming left V 5 bases short and J 8 bases short, with 22 bases between. In germline, CDR1 is SGHTA, CDR2 FQGNSA. The CDR3 here is CASSNQPGTQDDEQFF. The CDR3 bases are TGTGCCAGCAGCAACCAACCCGGGACCCAAGACGATGAGCAGTTCTTC.

The chain joins TRBV6-1 to TRBJ2-4, with D possibly being TRBD1 or TRBD2 (7 bases each). Germline V gene sequence: CDR1 MNHNS, CDR2 SASEGT. The V end lost 6 bases, the J end lost 0 bases, and 18 bases lay between the germline ends. The CDR3 spans 17 residues. In DNA, the CDR3 is TGTGCCAGCAGCCGACAGGGAGGGGAACTAGCCAAAAACATTCAGTACTTC. Its protein is CASSRQGGELAKNIQYF.

In its sample, this clonotype was seen a few times. The J gene is TRBJ2-7, the V gene TRBV6-5, with TRBD2 as a possible D gene (6 bases). Trimming removed 2 bases at V and 1 base at J, with 6 bases between. Germline V gene data show CDR1 as MNHEY and CDR2 as SVGAGI. The CDR3 loop spans 13 amino acids. This chain's CDR3 is CASSYGGSYEQYF. The CDR3 nucleotides are TGTGCCAGCAGTTACGGGGGGTCCTACGAGCAGTACTTC.

The V gene is TRBV2, the J gene TRBJ1-5, with 7 bases that match TRBD1. V dropped 6 bases and J dropped 2; count of bases not matched to a gene: 19. The CDR3 runs to 19 residues. Germline V lookup: CDR1 SNHLY, CDR2 FYNNEI. In DNA, the CDR3 is TGTGCCAGCAGCGCTATGATAATGGAGGGGGCTGGGGGCAATCAGCCCCAGCATTTT. Residues: CASSAMIMEGAGGNQPQHF.

The chain couples TRBV15 to TRBJ2-2; 7 bases match TRBD1. Germline V gene lookup returns CDR1 LNHNV and CDR2 YYDKDF (reference sequence). J lost 1 base, V lost 4 bases, and 9 bases had no gene match. CDR3 length equals 17 residues. As DNA, the CDR3 is TGTGCCACCAGCAACTGGGGACAGATTAAGAACACCGGGGAGCTGTTTTTT. It yields the protein CATSNWGQIKNTGELFF.

The chain has TRBV5-1 and TRBJ1-6, with TRBD1 matching over 12 bases. The CDR3 totals 17 residues. The junction had 5 bases not matched to a gene; V was cut back by 4 bases and J by 3 bases. Germline CDR1 SGHRS, CDR2 YFSETQ. CDR3 in amino acids: CASSTGTGGFYNSPLHF. The CDR3 DNA is TGCGCCAGCAGCACCGGGACAGGGGGCTTCTATAATTCACCCCTCCACTTT.

The chain combines TRBV27 with TRBJ2-2; possible D gene TRBD2, 6 bases. The germline CDR1 and CDR2 sequences are MNHEY and SMNVEV (reference sequence). V lost 5 bases to trimming and J lost 5 bases, with 18 bases between them. The CDR3 is 16 residues long. The CDR3 protein is CASSPILMGGTGELFF. The CDR3 DNA is TGTGCCAGCAGTCCTATATTAATGGGGGGAACCGGGGAGCTGTTTTTT.

The chain employs TRBV7-8 and TRBJ2-7; D remains unclear. The germline CDR1 and CDR2 sequences are SGHVS and FQNEAQ. V lost 5 bases, J lost 0 bases, and 17 bases lay in between. The CDR3 contains 16 residues. The CDR3 DNA follows: TGTGCCAGCAGCATATCTTCGTATGACACCTCCTACGAGCAGTACTTC. The encoded protein is CASSISSYDTSYEQYF.

The chain links TRBV27 to TRBJ1-2; the match to TRBD1 covers 8 bases. V dropped 4 bases and J dropped 6; count of bases not matched to a gene: 10. This CDR3 has 15 residues. Per the germline V gene, CDR1 is MNHEY and CDR2 is SMNVEV (reference sequence). CDR3 nucleotides: TGTGCCAGCAGTTCCCTTGACAGGGGAACGGATGGCTACACCTTC. This gives the protein CASSSLDRGTDGYTF.

This sequence joins TRBV13 and TRBJ2-1; D gene unclear. This CDR3 comprises 12 residues. Trimming took 2 bases from V and 5 from J, leaving 4 bases between them. Germline V CDR1 and CDR2: PRHDT, FYEKMQ (reference sequence). The CDR3 protein is CASSLNHNEQFF. The DNA of the CDR3 is TGTGCCAGCAGCTTAAACCACAATGAGCAGTTCTTC.

This clonotype occurred a few times. The rearrangement joins TRBV30 to TRBJ2-3; TRBD2 aligns across 10 bases. The V and J ends lost 4 bases and 6 bases, in that order; junction bases with no gene match: 4. This CDR3 is built from 13 residues. Germline lookup yields CDR1 GTSNPN and CDR2 SVGIG (reference sequence). The CDR3 nucleotides are TGTGCCTGGAAACTAGCGGGATCGGATACGCAGTATTTT. Protein product: CAWKLAGSDTQYF. Based on the CDR3 plus reference TRBV30 and TRBJ2-3, the full variable domain is SQTIHQWPATLVQPVGSPLSLECTVEGTSNPNLYWYRQAAGRGLQLLFYSVGIGQISSEVPQNLSASRPQDRQFILSSKKLLLSDSGFYLCAWKLAGSDTQYFGPGTRLTVL.